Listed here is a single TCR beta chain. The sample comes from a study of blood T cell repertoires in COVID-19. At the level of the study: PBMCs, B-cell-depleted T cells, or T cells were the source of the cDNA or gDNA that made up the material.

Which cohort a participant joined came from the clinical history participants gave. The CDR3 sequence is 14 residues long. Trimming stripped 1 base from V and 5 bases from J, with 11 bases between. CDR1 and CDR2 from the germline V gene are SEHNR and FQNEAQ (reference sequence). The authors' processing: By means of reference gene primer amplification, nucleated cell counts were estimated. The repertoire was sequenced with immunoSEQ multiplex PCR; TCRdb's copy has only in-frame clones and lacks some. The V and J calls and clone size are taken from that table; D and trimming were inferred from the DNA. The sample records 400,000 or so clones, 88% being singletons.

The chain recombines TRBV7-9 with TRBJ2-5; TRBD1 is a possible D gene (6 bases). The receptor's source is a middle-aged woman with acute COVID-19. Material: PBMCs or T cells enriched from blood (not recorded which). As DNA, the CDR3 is TGTGCCAGCAGCTTAGTGGCAGGGGTGGAGACCCAGTACTTC. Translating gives CASSLVAGVETQYF.